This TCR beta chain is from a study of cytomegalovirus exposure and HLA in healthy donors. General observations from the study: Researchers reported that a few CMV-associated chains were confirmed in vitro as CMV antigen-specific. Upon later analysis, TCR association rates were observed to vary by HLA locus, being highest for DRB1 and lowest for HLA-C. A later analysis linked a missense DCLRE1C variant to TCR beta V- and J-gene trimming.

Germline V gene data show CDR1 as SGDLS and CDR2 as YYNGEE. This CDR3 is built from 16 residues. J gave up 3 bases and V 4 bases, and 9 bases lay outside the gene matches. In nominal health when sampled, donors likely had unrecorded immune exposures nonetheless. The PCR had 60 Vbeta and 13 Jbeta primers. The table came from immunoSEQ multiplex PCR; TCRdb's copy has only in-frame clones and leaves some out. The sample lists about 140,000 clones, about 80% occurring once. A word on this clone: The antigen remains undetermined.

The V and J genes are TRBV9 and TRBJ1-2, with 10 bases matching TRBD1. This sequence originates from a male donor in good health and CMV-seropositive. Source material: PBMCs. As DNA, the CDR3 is TGTGCCAGCAGCACATCTCCCGGGACAGGGGACTATGGCTACACCTTC. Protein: CASSTSPGTGDYGYTF.